This is a list of T cell receptor beta chains from one sample in a study of blood T cell repertoires in COVID-19. Data came from immunoSEQ multiplex PCR; TCRdb stores just in-frame clones and leaves some out. The profile shows some 130,000 clones, 80% of them singletons. The sample taken for sequencing was peripheral blood. The receptors shown here come from a man aged 70-80 years with acute or convalescent COVID-19. Each CDR3 is given with its conserved first and last residue. Fields, in order: clone size, V gene, J gene, D gene, CDR3 DNA, CDR3 protein. D genes are given only for firm matches. For some rows the clone size is stated as once, few or many, or as a class when expanded; others skip it.

>NA|TRBV10-3|TRBJ1-1|NA
TGTGCCATCAGTAAAGACTCCGGCGTAGGATCTTTCTTT
CAISKDSGVGSFF
>few|TRBV6-5|TRBJ1-1|TRBD1
TGTGCCACCCTTCGAGGGGGCGCGAACACTGAAGCTTTCTTT
CATLRGGANTEAFF
>NA|TRBV11-2|TRBJ2-1|NA
TGTGCCAGCAGCCGGCGCGGGGGCCCTAATGAGCAGTTCTTC
CASSRRGGPNEQFF
>few|TRBV5-1|TRBJ1-1|TRBD1
TGCGCCAGCAGTCGGGACAGTCAGAACACTGAAGCTTTCTTT
CASSRDSQNTEAFF
>few|TRBV4-1|TRBJ2-5|NA
TGCGCCAGCAGCCTGGGCGGGCAAGAGACCCAGTACTTC
CASSLGGQETQYF
>NA|TRBV6-5|TRBJ1-2|NA
TGTGCCAGCAGTCCCTCGGGGGGGAGGGTTGGCTACACCTTC
CASSPSGGRVGYTF
>NA|TRBV10-1|TRBJ2-3|TRBD2
TGCGCCAGCAGTGACAAGGCTAGCGGGGCCACAGATACGCAGTATTTT
CASSDKASGATDTQYF
>NA|TRBV4-2|TRBJ1-6|NA
TGTGCCAGCAGCCAAGATCTAGGGGGTTCACCCCTCCACTTT
CASSQDLGGSPLHF
>many|TRBV2|TRBJ1-5|NA
TGTGCCAGCAGTCCAGGGATTAGCAATCAGCCCCAGCATTTT
CASSPGISNQPQHF
>few|TRBV4-1|TRBJ2-7|TRBD2
TGCGCCAGCAGCGCAGACGCTAGCGGAACTAGGGGCGAGCAGTACTTC
CASSADASGTRGEQYF
>NA|TRBV10-3|TRBJ1-5|TRBD1
TGTGCCATCAGTGAAGGACAGGGCGGGGATCAGCCCCAGCATTTT
CAISEGQGGDQPQHF
>NA|TRBV6-6|TRBJ1-5|TRBD1
TGTGCCAGCAGTCGTTCCGGGACAGGGGCCGGACCGGGCAATCAGCCCCAGCATTTT
CASSRSGTGAGPGNQPQHF
>NA|TRBV15|TRBJ1-1|NA
TGTGCCACCAGCAGGGGGGCGGGGGCTCACACTGAAGCTTTCTTT
CATSRGAGAHTEAFF
>NA|TRBV2|TRBJ1-5|NA
TGTGCCAGCAGCGTACAGGGCTCTCAGCCCCAGCATTTT
CASSVQGSQPQHF
>NA|TRBV7-2|TRBJ1-2|TRBD1
TGTGCCAGCAGCGCCTCCCCTAGGACAGGGGCCATGCACTATGGCTACACCTTC
CASSASPRTGAMHYGYTF
>many|TRBV6-5|TRBJ1-6|TRBD1
TGTGCCAGCAACCGACAGGGGGTTGATTCACCCCTCCACTTT
CASNRQGVDSPLHF
>NA|TRBV29-1|TRBJ1-1|TRBD1
TGCAGCGTCAGGACAGGGTGGTATGGGAACACTGAAGCTTTCTTT
CSVRTGWYGNTEAFF
>NA|TRBV7-9|TRBJ1-2|NA
TGTGCCAGCAGCTTACTGCCAGGGGAGGGAATCTATGGCTACACCTTC
CASSLLPGEGIYGYTF
>NA|TRBV3-1/TRBV3-2|TRBJ1-2|TRBD1
TGTGCCAGCAGCCAGCGGACAGGGTATGGCTACACCTTC
CASSQRTGYGYTF
>NA|TRBV18|TRBJ1-5|NA
TGTGCCAGCTCACTGTCCCAGGGTCAGCCCCAGCATTTT
CASSLSQGQPQHF
>NA|TRBV20-1|TRBJ2-7|NA
TGCAGTGCTAGAGCCGGGAGCGAGCAGTACTTC
CSARAGSEQYF
>once|TRBV3-1/TRBV3-2|TRBJ2-1|NA
TGTGCCAGCAGCCCAGGGAAACGTGAGCAGTTCTTC
CASSPGKREQFF
>NA|TRBV7-2|TRBJ1-2|NA
TGTGCCAGCAGCTTAGGCATGACACAGGGTCGTGGCTACACCTTC
CASSLGMTQGRGYTF
>NA|TRBV5-6|TRBJ1-5|TRBD1
TGTGCCAGCAGCTTGTGGACAGGGGCCAACAATCAGCCCCAGCATTTT
CASSLWTGANNQPQHF
>few|TRBV21-1|TRBJ1-2|NA
TGTGCCAGCAGGGGACAGGGGAAAAGGCAAAAGGCCAACTATGGCTACACCTTC
CASRGQGKRQKANYGYTF
>NA|TRBV7-2|TRBJ2-7|NA
TGTGCCAGCAGCTTAGCGGGGGGCTACGAGCAGTACTTC
CASSLAGGYEQYF
>NA|TRBV7-2|TRBJ2-7|TRBD1
TGTGCCAGCAGCCTATCCGGGACAGGGTCCTACGAGCAGTACTTC
CASSLSGTGSYEQYF
>NA|TRBV3-1/TRBV3-2|TRBJ2-7|TRBD2
TGTGCCAGCAGCCAAGGCCTAGCGGGTAGTAACGAGCAGTACTTC
CASSQGLAGSNEQYF
>NA|TRBV5-4|TRBJ1-5|TRBD1
TGTGCCAGCAGTTATGACAGGGGGTTCGATAATCAGCCCCAGCATTTT
CASSYDRGFDNQPQHF
>many|TRBV6-5|TRBJ2-1|TRBD1
TGTGCCAGCAACCCGGACAGGGGCTACAATGAGCAGTTCTTC
CASNPDRGYNEQFF
>once|TRBV12-5|TRBJ2-7|NA
TGTGCTAGTGGCTCCGGGGTCGGCGAGCAGTACTTC
CASGSGVGEQYF
>NA|TRBV29-1|TRBJ2-7|TRBD2
TGCAGCGTTAGACGTAGCGGGGACTACGAGCAGTACTTC
CSVRRSGDYEQYF
>NA|TRBV5-4|TRBJ2-1|NA
TGTGCCAGCAGCTTTAAGGGCGGGGACAATGAGCAGTTCTTC
CASSFKGGDNEQFF
>NA|TRBV6-5|TRBJ2-3|NA
TGTGCCAGCAGCCAGACAGGGACTAGCACAGATACGCAGTATTTT
CASSQTGTSTDTQYF
>once|TRBV18|TRBJ1-5|NA
TGTGCCAGCTCACCGTTACGGGGTCCGGATCAGCCCCAGCATTTT
CASSPLRGPDQPQHF
>NA|TRBV7-7|TRBJ2-2|TRBD1
TGTGCTAGCAGCTTAGGAACAGGGGCCGCCGGGGAGCTGTTTTTT
CASSLGTGAAGELFF
>NA|TRBV7-9|TRBJ1-2|NA
TGTGCCAGCAGCCTCGGACAACCTAACTATGGCTACACCTTC
CASSLGQPNYGYTF
>few|TRBV5-5|TRBJ1-3|NA
TGTGCCAGCAGCGGACTACCGACGGGTAGCTCTGGAAACACCATATATTTT
CASSGLPTGSSGNTIYF